This TCR beta chain was found in a study of cytomegalovirus exposure and HLA in healthy donors. Broader study findings: There were a few CMV-associated chains whose specificity for CMV antigens was confirmed in vitro. In an earlier analysis, most TCR beta V segments were productive about 87% or about 30% of the time.

The primer mix had 60 Vbeta and 13 Jbeta primers. Clones were read by immunoSEQ multiplex PCR, and TCRdb kept only the in-frame ones, dropping some. The repertoire has 200,000 to 250,000 clones, approximately 81% of them found once; the top ten carry roughly 1.3%. CDR1 and CDR2 (germline): LNHDA, SQIVND (reference sequence). The CDR3 spans 12 residues. The V end lost 6 bases, the J end lost 7 bases, and 13 bases lay between the germline ends. To note about this clone: No antigen is known for it.

In nominal health when sampled, donors likely had unrecorded immune exposures nonetheless. Material for sequencing was PBMCs. The receptor's source is a human donor in good health. The chain combines TRBV19 with TRBJ2-7, with D maybe TRBD2 (5 bases). CDR3 nucleotide sequence: TGTGCCAGTAGACCCCCCCGGGGAGAGCAGTACTTC. It specifies CASRPPRGEQYF. Full variable domain (rest looked up from reference TRBV19 and TRBJ2-7): DGGITQSPKYLFRKEGQNVTLSCEQNLNHDAMYWYRQDPGQGLRLIYYSQIVNDFQKGDIAEGYSVSREKKESFPLTVTSAQKNPTAFYLCASRPPRGEQYFGPGTRLTVT.